This record covers a single T cell receptor beta chain. These data belong to a study of blood T cell repertoires in COVID-19. The age range of participants was roughly 18 to 90 years, with residence in roughly 25 US areas. Libraries were prepared by immunoSEQ multiplex PCR; TCRdb keeps only in-frame clonotypes and omits some of them. The sample contains some 250,000 clones, 91% of which appear only once. Trimming removed 0 bases from V and 4 bases from J; junction bases left unmatched: 10. Germline V lookup: CDR1 LGHNA, CDR2 YNFKEQ. The CDR3 is made up of 18 amino acids. V gene TRBV4-2 combines with J gene TRBJ2-3; 10 bases map to TRBD2. The receptor was isolated from a human donor in a cohort exposed to, infected with or recovered from COVID-19 (not recorded which). The donor label of this sample is uncertain. What was sequenced was PBMCs or T cells enriched from blood (not recorded which). The CDR3 loop reads CASSQDLGASGGADTQYF. The CDR3 DNA reads TGTGCCAGCAGCCAAGATCTAGGGGCTAGCGGGGGAGCAGATACGCAGTATTTT.